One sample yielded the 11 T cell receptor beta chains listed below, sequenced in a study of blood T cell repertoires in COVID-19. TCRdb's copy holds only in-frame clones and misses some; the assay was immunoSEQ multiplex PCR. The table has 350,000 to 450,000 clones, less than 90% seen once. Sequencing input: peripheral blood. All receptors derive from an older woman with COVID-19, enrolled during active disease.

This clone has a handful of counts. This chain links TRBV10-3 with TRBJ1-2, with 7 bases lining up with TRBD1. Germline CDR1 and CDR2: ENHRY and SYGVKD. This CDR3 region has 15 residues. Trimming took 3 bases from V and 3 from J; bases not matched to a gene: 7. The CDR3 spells CAISEGGGDDYGYTF. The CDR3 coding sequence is TGTGCCATCAGTGAAGGAGGGGGCGACGACTATGGCTACACCTTC.

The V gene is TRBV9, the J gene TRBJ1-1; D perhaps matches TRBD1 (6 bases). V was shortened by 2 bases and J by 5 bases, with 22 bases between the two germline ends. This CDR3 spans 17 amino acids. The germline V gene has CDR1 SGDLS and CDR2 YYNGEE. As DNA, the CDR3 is TGTGCCAGCAGCGTGGGCCAGGGGTCGATCCTGGGGACTGAAGCTTTCTTT. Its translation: CASSVGQGSILGTEAFF. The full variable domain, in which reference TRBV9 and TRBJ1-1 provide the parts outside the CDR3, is DSGVTQTPKHLITATGQRVTLRCSPRSGDLSVYWYQQSLDQGLQFLIQYYNGEERAKGNILERFSAQQFPDLHSELNLSSLELGDSALYFCASSVGQGSILGTEAFFGQGTRLTVV.

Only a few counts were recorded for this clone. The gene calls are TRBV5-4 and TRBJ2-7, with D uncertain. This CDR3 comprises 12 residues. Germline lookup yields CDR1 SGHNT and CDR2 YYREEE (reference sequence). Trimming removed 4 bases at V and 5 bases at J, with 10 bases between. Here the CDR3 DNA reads TGTGCCAGCAGCCGAGAGGTCAACGAGCAGTACTTC. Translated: CASSREVNEQYF.

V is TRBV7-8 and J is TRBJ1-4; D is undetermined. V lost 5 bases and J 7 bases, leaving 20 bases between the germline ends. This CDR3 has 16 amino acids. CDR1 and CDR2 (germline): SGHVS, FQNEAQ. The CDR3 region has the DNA TGTGCCAGCAGCCGGACGAGTGGTGTATCGGGTGAAAAACTGTTTTTT. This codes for CASSRTSGVSGEKLFF.

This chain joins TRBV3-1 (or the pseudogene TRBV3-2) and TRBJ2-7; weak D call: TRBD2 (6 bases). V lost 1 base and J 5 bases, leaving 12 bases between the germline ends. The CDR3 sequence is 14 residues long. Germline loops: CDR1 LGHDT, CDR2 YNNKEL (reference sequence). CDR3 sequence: CASSQGLRRDEQYF. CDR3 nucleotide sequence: TGTGCCAGCAGCCAAGGACTTAGGAGGGACGAGCAGTACTTC.

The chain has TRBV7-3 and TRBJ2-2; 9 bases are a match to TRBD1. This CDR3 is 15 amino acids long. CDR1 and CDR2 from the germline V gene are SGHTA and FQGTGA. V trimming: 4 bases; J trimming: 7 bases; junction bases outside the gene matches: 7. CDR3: CASSSGTGRSGELFF. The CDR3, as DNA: TGTGCCAGCAGCTCTGGGACAGGGAGGAGCGGGGAGCTGTTTTTT.

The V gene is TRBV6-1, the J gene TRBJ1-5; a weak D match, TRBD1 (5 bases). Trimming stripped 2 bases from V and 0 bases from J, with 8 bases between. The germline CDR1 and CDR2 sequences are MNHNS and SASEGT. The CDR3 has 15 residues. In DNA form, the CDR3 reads TGTGCCAGCAGTGAAAGGGGTTATAGCAATCAGCCCCAGCATTTT. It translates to CASSERGYSNQPQHF.

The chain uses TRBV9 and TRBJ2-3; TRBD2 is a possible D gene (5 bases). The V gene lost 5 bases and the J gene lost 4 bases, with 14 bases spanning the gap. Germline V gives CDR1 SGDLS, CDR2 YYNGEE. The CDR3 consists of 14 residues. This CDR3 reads CASSPRWGADTQYF. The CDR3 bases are TGTGCCAGCAGTCCCCGGTGGGGAGCAGATACGCAGTATTTT.

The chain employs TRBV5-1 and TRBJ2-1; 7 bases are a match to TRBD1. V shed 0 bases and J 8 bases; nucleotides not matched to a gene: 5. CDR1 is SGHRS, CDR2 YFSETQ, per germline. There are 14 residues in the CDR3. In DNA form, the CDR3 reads TGCGCCAGCAGCTTGGGACAGGGTATAGATGAGCAGTTCTTC. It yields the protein CASSLGQGIDEQFF.

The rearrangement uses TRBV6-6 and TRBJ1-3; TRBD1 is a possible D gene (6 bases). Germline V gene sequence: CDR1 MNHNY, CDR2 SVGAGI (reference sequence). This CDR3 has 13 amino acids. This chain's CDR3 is CVTCQGPGNTIYF. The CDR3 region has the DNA TGTGTCACCTGTCAGGGGCCTGGAAACACCATATATTTT.

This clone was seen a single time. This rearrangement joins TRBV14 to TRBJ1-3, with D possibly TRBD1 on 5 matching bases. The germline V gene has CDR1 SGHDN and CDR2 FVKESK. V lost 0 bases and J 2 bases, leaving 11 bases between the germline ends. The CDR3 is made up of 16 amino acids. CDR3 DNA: TGTGCCAGCAGCCAAGATGCTTACAGGACTGGAAACACCATATATTTT. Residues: CASSQDAYRTGNTIYF.